The clone carrying this T cell receptor beta chain was detected only a few times. No antigen is known for it. This specimen comes from a study of T cells in Graves' hyperthyroidism and ophthalmopathy. Study-wide background: Peripheral blood draws took place at initial diagnosis, ahead of any treatment. General study findings and limits: Most expanded thyroid clonotypes above 0.001 also appeared in blood.

Disease lasting under 3 months, a NOSPECS grade of at least 4, and a Clinical Activity Score of at least 3 were features of the ophthalmopathy patients. PBMCs were collected from a roughly 9.7 ml volume of fresh peripheral blood. Researchers amplified the TCR beta CDR3 regions from RNA transcripts. Primed by the HTBI set, a first-round RT-PCR was run on the TCR CDR3. Using its own MiXCR run on the multiplex PCR reads, TCRdb lists one record per CDR3 protein. Of 390,000 or so distinct CDR3 sequences in the sample, about 15% were seen once. The CDR3 is made up of 14 amino acids. Germline V gene lookup returns CDR1 GTSNPN and CDR2 SVGIG (reference sequence). With 4 bases clipped from V and 5 bases from J, the junction kept 10 bases outside the gene matches.

The source of this sequence is a man aged 18 to 30 with Graves' ophthalmopathy. This chain joins TRBV30 and TRBJ1-1, with 7 bases matching TRBD1. Source material: blood. CDR3: CAWKRGTALTEAFF. CDR3 bases: TGTGCCTGGAAGCGCGGGACAGCCTTAACTGAAGCTTTCTTT. The variable domain in full, with the rest retrieved from reference TRBV30 and TRBJ1-1, is SQTIHQWPATLVQPVGSPLSLECTVEGTSNPNLYWYRQAAGRGLQLLFYSVGIGQISSEVPQNLSASRPQDRQFILSSKKLLLSDSGFYLCAWKRGTALTEAFFGQGTRLTVV.